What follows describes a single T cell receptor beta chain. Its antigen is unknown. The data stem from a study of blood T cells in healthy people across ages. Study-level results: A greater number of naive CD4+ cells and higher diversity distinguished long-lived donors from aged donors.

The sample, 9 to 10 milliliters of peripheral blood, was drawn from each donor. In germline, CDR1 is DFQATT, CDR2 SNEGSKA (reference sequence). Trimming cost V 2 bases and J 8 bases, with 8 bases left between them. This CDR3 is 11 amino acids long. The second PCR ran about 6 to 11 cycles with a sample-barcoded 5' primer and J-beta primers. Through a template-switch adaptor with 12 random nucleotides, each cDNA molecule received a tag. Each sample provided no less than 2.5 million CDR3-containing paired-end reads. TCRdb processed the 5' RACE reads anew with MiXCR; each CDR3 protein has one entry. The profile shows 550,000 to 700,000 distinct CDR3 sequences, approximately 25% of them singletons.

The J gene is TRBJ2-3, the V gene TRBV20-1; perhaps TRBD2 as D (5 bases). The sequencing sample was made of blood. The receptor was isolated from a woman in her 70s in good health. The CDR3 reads CSARSGGTQYF. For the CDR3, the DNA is TGCAGTGCTAGATCTGGAGGTACGCAGTATTTT.